This T cell receptor beta chain came from a study of blood T cell repertoires in COVID-19. Study overall: The United States, Italy and Spain supplied acute and convalescent COVID-19 samples. From T cells, B-cell-depleted T cells, or PBMCs came the material, which was cDNA or gDNA.

Authors' analysis steps: From reference gene primer amplification, estimates of nucleated cell counts were derived. Using immunoSEQ multiplex PCR, the repertoire was profiled, and TCRdb retains in-frame clones only, with some absent. V, J and clone size are those of that table, while D and trimming were read from the DNA. The sample lists about 50,000 clones, roughly three quarters occurring once. V gave up 4 bases and J gave up 5 bases; unmatched junction bases: 11. The CDR3 runs to 15 residues. Germline V gene lookup returns CDR1 SGHVS and CDR2 FQNEAQ. This clone came up a few times. This TCR was sampled from a man aged 50-60 years with active or convalescent COVID-19. The specimen was peripheral blood. J is TRBJ2-7 and V is TRBV7-8; 7 bases map to TRBD1. CDR3 residues: CASSSRTGGSNEQYF. CDR3 coding DNA: TGTGCCAGCAGCTCTCGGACAGGAGGTTCCAACGAGCAGTACTTC.